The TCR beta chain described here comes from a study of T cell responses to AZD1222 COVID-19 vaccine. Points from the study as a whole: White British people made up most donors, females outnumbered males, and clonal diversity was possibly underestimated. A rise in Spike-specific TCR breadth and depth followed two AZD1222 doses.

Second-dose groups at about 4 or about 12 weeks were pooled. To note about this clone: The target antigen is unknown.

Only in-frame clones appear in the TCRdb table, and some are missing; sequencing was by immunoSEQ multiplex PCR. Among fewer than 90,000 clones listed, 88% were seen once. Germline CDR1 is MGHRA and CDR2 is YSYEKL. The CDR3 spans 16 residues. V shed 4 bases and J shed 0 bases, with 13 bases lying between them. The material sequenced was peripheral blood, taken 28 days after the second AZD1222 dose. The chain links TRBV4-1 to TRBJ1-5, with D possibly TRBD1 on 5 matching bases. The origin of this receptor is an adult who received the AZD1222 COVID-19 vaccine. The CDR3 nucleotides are TGCGCCAGCAGCCTCTGGGGGGGGAATAGCAATCAGCCCCAGCATTTT. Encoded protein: CASSLWGGNSNQPQHF.